This T cell receptor beta chain is drawn from a study of post-analysis software for immune sequencing data. Study as a whole: Some patients lacked subtype; others had relapsing-remitting, secondary progressive or progressive-relapsing disease.

Included in the TCR beta cDNA libraries were unique molecular identifiers. cDNA molecules numbering some 500,000 came from roughly 1.1 to 9.2 million T cells. Via MiXCR, TCRdb re-called the PCR reads, giving one row per CDR3 protein. The repertoire consists of over 300,000 distinct CDR3 sequences, with around 33% occurring once and the leading ten covering roughly 12%. Trimming took off 3 bases at V and 8 bases at J, with 24 bases between the two ends. There are 17 residues in the CDR3. Germline V gene lookup returns CDR1 SGDLS and CDR2 YYNGEE. Findings and caveats of the study: Elevated frequency relative to controls characterized roughly five TRBV segments in patients, TRBV5-6, TRBV5-1 and TRBV20-1 among them. Pronounced co-clustering by F measure was evident among identically batched samples. Multiple sclerosis patients had significantly lower normalized Chao1 diversity than controls.

This clonotype was seen a few times. Its target is unknown. The sample comprised blood. This chain links TRBV9 with TRBJ1-5; D is undetermined. The receptor was derived from a girl aged 10 to 17 with multiple sclerosis. CDR3 sequence: CASSEVSPTLCEKPQHF. CDR3 DNA sequence: TGTGCCAGCAGCGAAGTTTCCCCTACCTTGTGTGAGAAGCCCCAGCATTTT.